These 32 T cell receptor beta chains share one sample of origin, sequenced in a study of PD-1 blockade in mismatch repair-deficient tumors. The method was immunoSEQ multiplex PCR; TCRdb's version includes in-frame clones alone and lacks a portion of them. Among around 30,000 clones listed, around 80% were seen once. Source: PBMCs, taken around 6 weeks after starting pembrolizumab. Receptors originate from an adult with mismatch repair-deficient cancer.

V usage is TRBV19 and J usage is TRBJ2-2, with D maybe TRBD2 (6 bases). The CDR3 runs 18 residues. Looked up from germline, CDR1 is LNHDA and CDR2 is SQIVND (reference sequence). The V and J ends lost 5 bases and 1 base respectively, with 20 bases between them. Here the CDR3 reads CASSFGSPGSGNTGELFF. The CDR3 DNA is TGTGCCAGTAGTTTCGGATCCCCGGGTAGCGGGAACACCGGGGAGCTGTTTTTT.

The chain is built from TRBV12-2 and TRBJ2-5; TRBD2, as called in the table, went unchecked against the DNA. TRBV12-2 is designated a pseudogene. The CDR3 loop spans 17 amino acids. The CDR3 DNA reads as TGTGCAAGTCGCTTATGGATTACTAGCGGACCACAAGAGACCCAGTACTTC. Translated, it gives CASRLWITSGPQETQYF.

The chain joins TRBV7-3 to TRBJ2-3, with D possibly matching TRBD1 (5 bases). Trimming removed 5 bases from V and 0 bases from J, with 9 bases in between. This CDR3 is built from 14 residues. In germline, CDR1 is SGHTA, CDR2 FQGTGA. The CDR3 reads CASSADSSTDTQYF. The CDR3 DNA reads TGTGCCAGCAGCGCCGACAGTAGCACAGATACGCAGTATTTT.

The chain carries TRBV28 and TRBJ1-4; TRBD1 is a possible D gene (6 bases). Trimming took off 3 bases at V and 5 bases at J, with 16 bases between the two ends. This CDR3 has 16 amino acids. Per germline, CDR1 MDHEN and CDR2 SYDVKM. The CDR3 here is CASSFLGGADNEKLFF. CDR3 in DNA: TGTGCCAGCAGTTTCCTGGGGGGGGCCGACAATGAAAAACTGTTTTTT.

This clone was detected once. The CDR3 sequence is CASRFTGHYGYTF. The DNA for the CDR3 is TGTGCCAGCAGATTCACAGGGCACTATGGCTACACCTTC. V is TRBV7-2 and J is TRBJ1-2, with D perhaps TRBD1 (6 bases). Trimming took 6 bases from V and 3 from J, leaving 11 bases between them. Germline V gives CDR1 SGHTA, CDR2 FQGNSA. CDR3 length: 13 amino acids.

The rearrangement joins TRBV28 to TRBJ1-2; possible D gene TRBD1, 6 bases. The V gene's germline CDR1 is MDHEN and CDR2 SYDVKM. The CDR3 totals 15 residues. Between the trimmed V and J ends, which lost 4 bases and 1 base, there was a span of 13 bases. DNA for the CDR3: TGTGCCAGCAGTTCCGTAGGGGGGGGTAACTATGGCTACACCTTC. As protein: CASSSVGGGNYGYTF.

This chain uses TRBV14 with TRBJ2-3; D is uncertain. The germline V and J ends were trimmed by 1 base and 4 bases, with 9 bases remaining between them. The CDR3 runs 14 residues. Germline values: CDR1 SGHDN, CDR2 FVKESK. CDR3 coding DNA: TGTGCCAGCAGCCAAGCGGGTATCTCAGATACGCAGTATTTT. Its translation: CASSQAGISDTQYF.

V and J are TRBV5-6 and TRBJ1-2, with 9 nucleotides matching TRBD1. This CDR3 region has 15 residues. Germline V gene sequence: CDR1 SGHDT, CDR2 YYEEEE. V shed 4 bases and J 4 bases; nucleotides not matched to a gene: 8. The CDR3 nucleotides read TGTGCCAGCAGCCATTCCGGGACAGGGCCCTATGGCTACACCTTC. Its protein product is CASSHSGTGPYGYTF.

CDR3 in amino acids: CASSVGLAGATDTQYF. Written as DNA, the CDR3 is TGTGCCAGCAGCGTAGGACTAGCGGGAGCCACAGATACGCAGTATTTT. This rearrangement joins TRBV9 to TRBJ2-3; TRBD2 matches 12 bases. J gave up 2 bases and V 0 bases, and 1 base lay outside the gene matches. The CDR3 totals 16 residues. The germline V gene encodes CDR1 SGDLS and CDR2 YYNGEE. The entire variable domain, with the rest obtained from reference TRBV9 and TRBJ2-3, is as follows: DSGVTQTPKHLITATGQRVTLRCSPRSGDLSVYWYQQSLDQGLQFLIQYYNGEERAKGNILERFSAQQFPDLHSELNLSSLELGDSALYFCASSVGLAGATDTQYFGPGTRLTVL.

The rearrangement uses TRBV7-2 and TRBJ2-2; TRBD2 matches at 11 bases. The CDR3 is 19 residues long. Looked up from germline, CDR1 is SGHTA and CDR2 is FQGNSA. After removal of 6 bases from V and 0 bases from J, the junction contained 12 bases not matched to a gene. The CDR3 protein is CASSLTGTSGPANTGELFF. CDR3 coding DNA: TGTGCCAGCAGTCTCACCGGGACTAGCGGACCCGCGAACACCGGGGAGCTGTTTTTT.

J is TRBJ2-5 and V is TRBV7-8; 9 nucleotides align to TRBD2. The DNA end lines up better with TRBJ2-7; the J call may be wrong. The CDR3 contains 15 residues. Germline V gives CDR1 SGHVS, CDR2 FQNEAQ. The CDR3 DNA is TGTGCCAGCAGCTTAGCTGACAGCGGGAGGTACGAGCAGTACTTC. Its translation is CASSLADSGRYEQYF.

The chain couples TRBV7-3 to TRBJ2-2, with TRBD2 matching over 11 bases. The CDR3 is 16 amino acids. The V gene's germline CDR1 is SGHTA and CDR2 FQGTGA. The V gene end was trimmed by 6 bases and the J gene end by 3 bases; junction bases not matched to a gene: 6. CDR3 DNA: TGTGCCAGCAGTTTAGGGACTAGCGGTTACACCGGGGAGCTGTTTTTT. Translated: CASSLGTSGYTGELFF.

CDR3 sequence reads: CASTAGSTNEKLFF. CDR3 in DNA: TGTGCCAGCACTGCAGGGTCAACTAATGAAAAACTGTTTTTT. The chain recombines TRBV2 with TRBJ1-4, with D tentatively TRBD1 (5 bases). The CDR3 spans 14 residues. Germline V gene data show CDR1 as SNHLY and CDR2 as FYNNEI. Trimming removed 7 bases at V and 0 bases at J, with 9 bases between.

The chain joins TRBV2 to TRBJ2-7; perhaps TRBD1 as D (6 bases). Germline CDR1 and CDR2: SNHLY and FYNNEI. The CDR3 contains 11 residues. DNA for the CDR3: TGTGTCATCCACAGGGACCACGAGCAGTACTTC. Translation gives CVIHRDHEQYF.

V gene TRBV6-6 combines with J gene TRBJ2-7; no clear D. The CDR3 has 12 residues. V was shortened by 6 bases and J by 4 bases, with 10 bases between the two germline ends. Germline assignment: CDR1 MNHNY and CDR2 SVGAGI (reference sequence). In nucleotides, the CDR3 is TGTGCCAGCAGCTTAGCAAGTTACGAGCAGTACTTC. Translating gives CASSLASYEQYF.

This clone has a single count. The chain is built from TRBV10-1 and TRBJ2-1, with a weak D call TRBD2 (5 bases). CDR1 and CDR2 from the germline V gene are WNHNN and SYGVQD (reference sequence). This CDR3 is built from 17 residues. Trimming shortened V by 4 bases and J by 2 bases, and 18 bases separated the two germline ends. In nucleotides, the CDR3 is TGCGCCAGCAGTGTATTGAAAATGGAGGTTCCCTACAATGAGCAGTTCTTC. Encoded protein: CASSVLKMEVPYNEQFF.

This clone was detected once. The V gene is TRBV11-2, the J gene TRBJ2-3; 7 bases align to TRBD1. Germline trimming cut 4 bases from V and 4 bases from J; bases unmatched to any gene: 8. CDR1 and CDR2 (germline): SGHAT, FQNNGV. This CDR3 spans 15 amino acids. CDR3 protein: CASSSSRTGSDTQYF. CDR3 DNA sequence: TGTGCCAGCAGCTCCTCTAGGACAGGATCAGATACGCAGTATTTT.

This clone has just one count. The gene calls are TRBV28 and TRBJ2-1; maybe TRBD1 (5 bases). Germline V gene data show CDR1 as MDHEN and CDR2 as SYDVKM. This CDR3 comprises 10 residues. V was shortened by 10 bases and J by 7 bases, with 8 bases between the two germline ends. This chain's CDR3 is CAIKGNEQFF. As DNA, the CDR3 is TGTGCCATTAAGGGGAATGAGCAGTTCTTC.

The CDR3 coding sequence is TGTGCCAGTAGTATGCCGAGCAGGGAAGGCTACGAGCAGTACTTC. It encodes CASSMPSREGYEQYF. The chain couples TRBV19 to TRBJ2-7; weak D call: TRBD1 (5 bases). Trimming shortened V by 3 bases and J by 3 bases, and 15 bases separated the two germline ends. CDR1 and CDR2 (germline): LNHDA, SQIVND (reference sequence). This CDR3 spans 15 amino acids.

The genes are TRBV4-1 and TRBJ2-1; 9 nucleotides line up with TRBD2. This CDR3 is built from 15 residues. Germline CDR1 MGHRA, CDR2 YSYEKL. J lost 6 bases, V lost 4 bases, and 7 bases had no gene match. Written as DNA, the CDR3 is TGCGCCAGCAGCCCTTGGGGACTAGCTTTCAATGAGCAGTTCTTC. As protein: CASSPWGLAFNEQFF.

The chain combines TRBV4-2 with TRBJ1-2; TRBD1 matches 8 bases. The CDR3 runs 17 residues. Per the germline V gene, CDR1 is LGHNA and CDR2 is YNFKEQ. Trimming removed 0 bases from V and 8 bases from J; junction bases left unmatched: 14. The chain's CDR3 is CASSQEGGTGPSGGYTF. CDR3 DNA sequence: TGTGCCAGCAGCCAAGAAGGAGGGACAGGCCCCTCGGGCGGCTACACCTTC.

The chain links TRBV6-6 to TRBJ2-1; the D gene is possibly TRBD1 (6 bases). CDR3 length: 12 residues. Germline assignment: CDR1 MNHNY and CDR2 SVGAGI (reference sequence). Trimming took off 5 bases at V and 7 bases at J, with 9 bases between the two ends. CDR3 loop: CASSNRENEQFF. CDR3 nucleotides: TGTGCCAGCAGTAACAGGGAGAATGAGCAGTTCTTC.

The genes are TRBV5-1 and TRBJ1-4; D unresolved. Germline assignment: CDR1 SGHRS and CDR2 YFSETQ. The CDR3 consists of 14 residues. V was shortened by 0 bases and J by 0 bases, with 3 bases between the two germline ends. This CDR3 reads CASSLGATNEKLFF. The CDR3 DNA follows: TGCGCCAGCAGCTTGGGCGCAACTAATGAAAAACTGTTTTTT.

This CDR3 is CASRGQGGQPQHF. For the CDR3, the DNA is TGTGCCAGCAGGGGACAGGGGGGTCAGCCCCAGCATTTT. The chain is built from TRBV2 and TRBJ1-5; the match to TRBD1 covers 11 bases. V gave up 6 bases and J gave up 6 bases; unmatched junction bases: 1. Germline CDR1 and CDR2: SNHLY and FYNNEI. CDR3 length equals 13 residues.

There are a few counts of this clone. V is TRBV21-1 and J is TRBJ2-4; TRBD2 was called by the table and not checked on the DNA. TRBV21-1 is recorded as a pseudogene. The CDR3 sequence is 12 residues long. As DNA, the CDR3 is TGTGCCAGCAGCAAAGGTTGTGGATCCCCGGGTTTC. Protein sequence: CASSKGCGSPGF.

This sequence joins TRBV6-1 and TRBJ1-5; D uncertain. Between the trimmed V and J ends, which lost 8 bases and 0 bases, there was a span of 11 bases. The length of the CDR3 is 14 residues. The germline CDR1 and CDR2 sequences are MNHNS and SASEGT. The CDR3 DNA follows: TGTGCCAGCGTGGAGGTTTATAGCAATCAGCCCCAGCATTTT. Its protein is CASVEVYSNQPQHF.

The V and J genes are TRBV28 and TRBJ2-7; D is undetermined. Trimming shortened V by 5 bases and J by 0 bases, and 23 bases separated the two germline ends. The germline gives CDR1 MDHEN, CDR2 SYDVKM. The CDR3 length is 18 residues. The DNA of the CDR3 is TGTGCCAGCAGTCCCTCGCCGGCGAGGCGGCTTAGCTCCTACGAGCAGTACTTC. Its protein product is CASSPSPARRLSSYEQYF.

The CDR3 spells CASSPPGLAELWDTQYF. The CDR3 DNA follows: TGTGCCAGCAGTCCACCGGGACTAGCGGAACTTTGGGATACGCAGTATTTT. J is TRBJ2-3 and V is TRBV6-7, with TRBD2 identical over 11 bases. TRBV6-7 is annotated as an ORF whose role is uncertain. There are 17 residues in the CDR3. The V and J ends lost 5 bases and 6 bases, in that order; junction bases with no gene match: 13.

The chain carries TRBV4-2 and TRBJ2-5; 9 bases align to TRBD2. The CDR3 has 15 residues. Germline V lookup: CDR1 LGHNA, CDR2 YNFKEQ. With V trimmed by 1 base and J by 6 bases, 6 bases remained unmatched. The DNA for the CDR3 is TGTGCCAGCAGCCAAGTAGCGGGAGACCCCCAGACCCAGTACTTC. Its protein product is CASSQVAGDPQTQYF.

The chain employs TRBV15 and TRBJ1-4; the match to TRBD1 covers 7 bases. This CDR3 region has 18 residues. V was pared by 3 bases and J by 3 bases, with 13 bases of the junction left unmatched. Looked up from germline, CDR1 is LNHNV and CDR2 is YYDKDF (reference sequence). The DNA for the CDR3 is TGTGCCACCAGCAGCATACGGACAGGACGGGAGTCTAATGAAAAACTGTTTTTT. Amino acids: CATSSIRTGRESNEKLFF.

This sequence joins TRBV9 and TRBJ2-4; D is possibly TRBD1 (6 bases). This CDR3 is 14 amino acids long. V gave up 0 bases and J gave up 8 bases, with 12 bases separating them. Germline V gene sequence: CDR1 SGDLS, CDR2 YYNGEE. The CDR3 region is CASSVEVQGYIQYF. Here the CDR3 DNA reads TGTGCCAGCAGCGTAGAGGTACAGGGCTACATTCAGTACTTC.

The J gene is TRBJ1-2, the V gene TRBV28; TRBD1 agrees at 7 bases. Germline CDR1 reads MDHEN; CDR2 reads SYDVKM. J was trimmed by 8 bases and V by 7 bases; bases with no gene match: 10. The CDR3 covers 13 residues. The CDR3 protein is CASTVTGRSGYTF. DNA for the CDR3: TGTGCCAGCACCGTGACAGGGAGAAGCGGCTACACCTTC.